This entry lists 24 T cell receptor beta chains sequenced from one sample in a study of T cells after yellow fever vaccination. TCRdb reprocessed the 5' RACE reads via MiXCR and lists one record per CDR3 protein. The sample shows about 350,000 distinct CDR3 sequences, around 13% of them seen only once. The starting material was CD4+ T cells sorted from PBMCs, obtained 15 days after the yellow fever booster vaccination. These receptor sequences come from a young man who received the YFV17D yellow fever vaccine.

This clonotype has a count of ten or more. V usage is TRBV6-2 or TRBV6-3 and J usage is TRBJ2-3; perhaps TRBD2 as D (5 bases). Germline CDR1 reads MNHEY; CDR2 reads SVGEGT. V was clipped by 8 bases and J by 0 bases, with 12 bases between them. This CDR3 comprises 14 residues. As DNA, the CDR3 is TGTGCCAGCCGAGGACTTGGTAGCACAGATACGCAGTATTTT. Protein sequence: CASRGLGSTDTQYF.

This clonotype has only a few counts. The J gene is TRBJ2-5, the V gene TRBV4-2; tentative D call: TRBD2 (7 bases). The CDR3 contains 16 residues. Trimming removed 4 bases from V and 7 bases from J, with 22 bases in between. CDR1 LGHNA and CDR2 YNFKEQ come from the germline V gene. DNA for the CDR3: TGTGCCAGCAGCCTTGGAAGGGGGGGCAACTTAGGGACCCAGTACTTC. Residues: CASSLGRGGNLGTQYF.

This clonotype turned up a few times. CDR3: CASSLVGPQTNSPLHF. The CDR3 nucleotides are TGTGCCAGCAGCTTAGTAGGGCCACAAACTAATTCACCCCTCCACTTT. V and J are TRBV7-2 and TRBJ1-6, with D uncertain. V was pared by 1 base and J by 6 bases, with 13 bases between. This CDR3 comprises 16 residues. Looked up from germline, CDR1 is SGHTA and CDR2 is FQGNSA. Full variable domain (remainder filled in from reference TRBV7-2 and TRBJ1-6): GAGVSQSPSNKVTEKGKDVELRCDPISGHTALYWYRQSLGQGLEFLIYFQGNSAPDKSGLPSDRFSAERTGGSVSTLTIQRTQQEDSAVYLCASSLVGPQTNSPLHFGNGTRLTVT.

This clonotype occurred many times. V is TRBV21-1 and J is TRBJ1-1. TRBV21-1 is recorded as a pseudogene. CDR3 size: 11 residues. The chain's CDR3 is CASSKVSEAFF. The CDR3 coding sequence is TGTGCCAGCAGCAAAGTCAGTGAAGCTTTCTTT.

This clonotype was seen more than once but under ten times. This chain joins TRBV10-3 and TRBJ2-3; 12 bases map to TRBD2. This CDR3 spans 15 amino acids. The germline CDR1 and CDR2 sequences are ENHRY and SYGVKD. V shed 6 bases and J 4 bases; nucleotides not matched to a gene: 5. CDR3 protein: CAIRMTSGRSDTQYF. CDR3 bases: TGTGCCATCAGAATGACTAGCGGGAGATCAGATACGCAGTATTTT.

This chain uses TRBV30 with TRBJ2-3; 7 nucleotides agree with TRBD1. Germline V gene sequence: CDR1 GTSNPN, CDR2 SVGIG (reference sequence). This CDR3 spans 13 amino acids. V trimming: 1 base; J trimming: 4 bases; junction bases outside the gene matches: 2. CDR3 sequence: CAWSGQGPDTQYF. In DNA form, the CDR3 reads TGTGCCTGGAGTGGACAGGGCCCAGATACGCAGTATTTT.

The chain employs TRBV5-1 and TRBJ2-5, with TRBD2 matching 11 bases. The length of the CDR3 is 16 residues. V shed 3 bases and J 4 bases; nucleotides not matched to a gene: 8. Germline CDR1 reads SGHRS; CDR2 reads YFSETQ. The CDR3 spells CASSSLGLAEGETQYF. CDR3 in DNA: TGCGCCAGCAGCTCCCTGGGACTAGCGGAGGGAGAGACCCAGTACTTC.

In this sample, this clonotype turned up a few times. The rearrangement links TRBV5-1 to TRBJ1-1; D is ambiguous. Trimming removed 1 base from V and 3 bases from J, with 7 bases in between. Germline loops: CDR1 SGHRS, CDR2 YFSETQ. The CDR3 contains 13 residues. The chain's CDR3 is CASSLSQYTEAFF. For the CDR3, the DNA is TGCGCCAGCAGCTTGAGTCAGTACACTGAAGCTTTCTTT.

CDR3 DNA sequence: TGCAGTGCCAGGAAGGGACAAGAGACCCAGTACTTC. Its translation is CSARKGQETQYF. The rearrangement joins TRBV20-1 to TRBJ2-5; D is unclear. CDR1 is DFQATT and CDR2 is SNEGSKA in the germline V gene (reference sequence). This CDR3 contains 12 residues. The V gene lost 6 bases and the J gene lost 2 bases, with 10 bases spanning the gap.

This clonotype was counted many times. The rearrangement uses TRBV7-3 and TRBJ2-3; tentative D call: TRBD2 (5 bases). The CDR3 extends over 14 amino acids. The germline CDR1 and CDR2 sequences are SGHTA and FQGTGA. Trimming removed 5 bases from V and 6 bases from J, with 15 bases in between. The CDR3 bases are TGTGCCAGCAGCCGGACCAGTCGGAGGGATACGCAGTATTTT. Its translation is CASSRTSRRDTQYF.

This clonotype appeared a few times. The rearrangement joins TRBV7-2 to TRBJ2-5; D call uncertain. V lost 8 bases to trimming and J lost 2 bases, with 9 bases between them. The CDR3 has 12 residues. The germline V gene encodes CDR1 SGHTA and CDR2 FQGNSA. CDR3 sequence reads: CASGRAQETQYF. CDR3 nucleotides: TGTGCCAGCGGCCGCGCACAAGAGACCCAGTACTTC.

This clonotype was seen a handful of times. The V gene is TRBV7-2, the J gene TRBJ2-2, with 9 bases identical to TRBD1. CDR1 and CDR2 from the germline V gene are SGHTA and FQGNSA. There are 17 residues in the CDR3. Losses at the gene ends were 1 base for V and 1 base for J; bases not matched to a gene: 4. CDR3 region: CASSLVGTGLNTGELFF. The CDR3 coding sequence is TGTGCCAGCAGCTTAGTCGGGACAGGGTTGAACACCGGGGAGCTGTTTTTT.

The J gene is TRBJ1-1, the V gene TRBV29-1, with TRBD1 as a possible D gene (6 bases). The germline V gene encodes CDR1 SQVTM and CDR2 ANQGSEA. The CDR3 loop spans 12 amino acids. The germline V and J ends were trimmed by 4 bases and 1 base, with 7 bases remaining between them. CDR3 amino acids: CSVGGQNTEAFF. For the CDR3, the DNA is TGCAGCGTTGGGGGACAGAACACTGAAGCTTTCTTT.

This clonotype was seen a few times. The genes are TRBV6-5 and TRBJ2-1; 9 nucleotides align to TRBD2. Trimming cost V 6 bases and J 10 bases; bases outside gene matches: 19. Germline loops: CDR1 MNHEY, CDR2 SVGAGI. This CDR3 comprises 17 residues. CDR3 amino acids: CASRPTDGGGAVKEQFF. In nucleotides, the CDR3 is TGTGCCAGCAGGCCCACGGATGGCGGGGGGGCGGTAAAAGAGCAGTTCTTC.

The gene calls are TRBV24-1 and TRBJ2-1; a weak D match, TRBD2 (7 bases). V gave up 3 bases and J gave up 3 bases, with 14 bases separating them. CDR3 length: 16 residues. Per germline, CDR1 KGHDR and CDR2 SFDVKD. CDR3 nucleotide sequence: TGTGCCACCAGTGATGGGGGGGCCCCGTTCTACAATGAGCAGTTCTTC. Translated: CATSDGGAPFYNEQFF.

This clonotype has ten or more counts. The chain links TRBV5-5 to TRBJ2-3; maybe TRBD2 (5 bases). The V and J ends lost 3 bases and 5 bases respectively, with 13 bases between them. The germline V gene has CDR1 SGHKS and CDR2 YYEKEE (reference sequence). CDR3 size: 14 residues. The DNA for the CDR3 is TGTGCCAGCAGCTCGGACTCTTGGGTAGATACGCAGTATTTT. Translated: CASSSDSWVDTQYF.

This clonotype has at least ten counts. The gene calls are TRBV5-1 and TRBJ1-6; D is unresolved. V lost 0 bases to trimming and J lost 8 bases, with 12 bases between them. The CDR3 is made up of 15 amino acids. CDR1 is SGHRS and CDR2 is YFSETQ in the germline V gene. The CDR3 loop reads CASSLGVFGHSPLHF. The DNA for the CDR3 is TGCGCCAGCAGCTTGGGGGTATTCGGGCATTCACCCCTCCACTTT. The full variable domain, rest sourced from reference TRBV5-1 and TRBJ1-6, is KAGVTQTPRYLIKTRGQQVTLSCSPISGHRSVSWYQQTPGQGLQFLFEYFSETQRNKGNFPGRFSGRQFSNSRSEMNVSTLELGDSALYLCASSLGVFGHSPLHFGNGTRLTVT.

This chain links TRBV5-1 with TRBJ1-2, with D uncertain. This CDR3 has 14 residues. Between the trimmed V and J ends, which lost 2 bases and 4 bases, there was a span of 12 bases. In germline, CDR1 is SGHRS, CDR2 YFSETQ. The CDR3 DNA sequence: TGCGCCAGCAGCTTCGGGCAGGCGTTCTATGGCTACACCTTC. Translating gives CASSFGQAFYGYTF.

The chain recombines TRBV10-3 with TRBJ1-1; tentatively, D is TRBD1 (6 bases). The V end lost 6 bases, the J end lost 4 bases, and 18 bases lay between the germline ends. Germline CDR1 ENHRY, CDR2 SYGVKD. CDR3 length equals 15 residues. The CDR3 here is CAIRDGGQGGTEAFF. The DNA for the CDR3 is TGTGCCATCAGGGACGGGGGGCAGGGCGGCACTGAAGCTTTCTTT.

This clonotype was observed a few times. V gene TRBV6-5 combines with J gene TRBJ2-7; possibly TRBD1 for D (7 bases). CDR3 size: 16 residues. The V end lost 2 bases, the J end lost 6 bases, and 20 bases lay between the germline ends. The germline CDR1 and CDR2 sequences are MNHEY and SVGAGI. Written as DNA, the CDR3 is TGTGCCAGCAGTTACGCCATCCAGGGGGGCTTTCGCGAGCAGTACTTC. Translated: CASSYAIQGGFREQYF.

This clonotype has just a few counts. This chain joins TRBV10-3 and TRBJ1-5; 7 positions match TRBD1. The J segment lost 5 bases and the V segment lost 6 bases, leaving 4 bases of the junction unmatched. Germline V gives CDR1 ENHRY, CDR2 SYGVKD. The CDR3 length is 13 residues. The CDR3, as DNA: TGTGCCATCAGGGGGGACAGAGATCAGCCCCAGCATTTT. As protein: CAIRGDRDQPQHF.

The sample holds a few counts of this clonotype. The gene calls are TRBV27 and TRBJ1-2; D call uncertain. The CDR3 extends over 13 amino acids. Trimming took off 2 bases at V and 6 bases at J, with 10 bases between the two ends. Germline lookup yields CDR1 MNHEY and CDR2 SMNVEV (reference sequence). The CDR3 nucleotides are TGTGCCAGCAGTTTAGAGGGATTCAATGGCTACACCTTC. This codes for CASSLEGFNGYTF.

A few counts support this clonotype. V is TRBV7-2 and J is TRBJ1-5; a weak D match, TRBD1 (5 bases). V gave up 3 bases and J gave up 2 bases, with 11 bases separating them. The germline gives CDR1 SGHTA, CDR2 FQGNSA. The CDR3 sequence is 15 residues long. Written as DNA, the CDR3 is TGTGCCAGCAGCTTTTCAGGGACTGGCAATCAGCCCCAGCATTTT. Translated, it gives CASSFSGTGNQPQHF.

This clonotype has ten or more counts. This sequence joins TRBV19 and TRBJ2-1; possible D gene TRBD2, 5 bases. The CDR3 length is 12 residues. Trimming took off 4 bases at V and 9 bases at J, with 10 bases between the two ends. Germline V gene sequence: CDR1 LNHDA, CDR2 SQIVND (reference sequence). The CDR3 DNA reads TGTGCCAGTAGTACAGAGGGCCGTGAGCAGTTCTTC. Protein: CASSTEGREQFF.